This TCR beta chain is from a study of cytomegalovirus exposure and HLA in healthy donors. Study-wide background: The roughly 110 validation repertoires were reported in a later analysis to have been generated on the same platform as the 500 to 700 first-cohort repertoires.

Study-wide findings and caveats: Published work reported that the classifier diagnosed cytomegalovirus status with high specificity and sensitivity. Over 150 TCR beta chains were listed as cytomegalovirus-associated.

Comments on this clone: Its antigen is undetermined.

The donors belonged to the approximately 120-subject validation cohort, separate from the roughly 670-subject first cohort. Germline V gene lookup returns CDR1 SGHTA and CDR2 FQGNSA. The V gene end was trimmed by 2 bases and the J gene end by 9 bases; junction bases not matched to a gene: 13. The CDR3 is 17 residues long. The method was immunoSEQ multiplex PCR; TCRdb's version includes in-frame clones alone and lacks a portion of them. The data hold about 120,000 clones, with roughly 90% observed a single time. The rearrangement links TRBV7-2 to TRBJ2-1; TRBD2 aligns across 10 bases. The material sequenced was PBMCs. The TCR sequence derives from a woman aged 18-29 years in good health and CMV-seropositive. In nucleotides, the CDR3 is TGTGCCAGCAGCTTATATGGGACTAGCGCCAAGCGGAGTGAGCAGTTCTTC. Protein sequence: CASSLYGTSAKRSEQFF.